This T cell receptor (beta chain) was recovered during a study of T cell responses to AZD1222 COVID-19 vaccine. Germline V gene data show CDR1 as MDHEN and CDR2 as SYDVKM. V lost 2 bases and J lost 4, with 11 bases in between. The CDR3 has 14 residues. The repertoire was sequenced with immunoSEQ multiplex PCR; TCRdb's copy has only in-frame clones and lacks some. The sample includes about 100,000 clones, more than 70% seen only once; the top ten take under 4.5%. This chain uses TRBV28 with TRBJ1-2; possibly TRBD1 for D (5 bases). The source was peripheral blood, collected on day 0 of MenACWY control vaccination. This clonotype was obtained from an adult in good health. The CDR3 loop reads CASSLGDARYGYTF. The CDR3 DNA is TGTGCCAGCAGTTTAGGGGACGCCCGCTATGGCTACACCTTC.